The present entry profiles one TCR beta chain with its context. These data originate in a study of blood T cell repertoires in COVID-19. Study-wide context: Acute-phase and convalescent COVID-19 samples originated in the United States, Italy and Spain.

Seattle researchers signed up patients amid active infection and tracked them longitudinally. Original data processing: Amplified reference gene primers provided the basis for estimating nucleated cell counts. The assay was immunoSEQ multiplex PCR, and TCRdb's table has in-frame clones only and misses some. V and J calls and clone size come straight from that table; D and trimming were deduced from the DNA. Here the sample spans roughly 290,000 clones, 84% being singletons. Trimming cost V 2 bases and J 0 bases; bases outside gene matches: 12. Germline CDR1 is SGHDN and CDR2 is FVKESK. The CDR3 is made up of 18 amino acids.

The chain combines TRBV14 with TRBJ2-7; TRBD1 matches 8 bases. Sequencing was performed on peripheral blood. This clonotype originated in a person aged 65 to 85 with COVID-19, enrolled during active disease. Written as DNA, the CDR3 is TGTGCCAGCAGCCAAAGCAGGGGGCGAGTCTTAAGCTCCTACGAGCAGTACTTC. Protein product: CASSQSRGRVLSSYEQYF.